The TCR beta chain under discussion was sequenced for a study of blood T cell repertoires in COVID-19. Study-wide context: COVID-19 samples collected from the United States, Italy and Spain covered acute and convalescent phases. In each case, the material was cDNA or gDNA derived from T cells, B-cell-depleted T cells, or PBMCs.

Authors' data handling: Amplification from reference gene primers served as the basis for estimated nucleated cell counts. Generated by immunoSEQ multiplex PCR, the TCRdb table keeps only in-frame clones and is missing some. D and trimming were read from the DNA, whereas the V and J calls and clone size are those reported in that table. The sample contains about 55,000 clones, approximately 85% of which appear only once. This CDR3 has 11 amino acids. V shed 7 bases and J shed 5 bases, with 12 bases lying between them. Per the germline V gene, CDR1 is GTSNPN and CDR2 is SVGIG (reference sequence). The TCR originated in a human donor in a cohort sampled during active COVID-19. What was sequenced was peripheral blood. The rearrangement joins TRBV30 to TRBJ2-7, with D perhaps matching TRBD1 (6 bases). This chain's CDR3 is CASSDRHEQYF. CDR3 sequence (DNA): TGTGCCTCCTCGGACAGACACGAGCAGTACTTC.